Listed below are T cell receptor beta chains from one sample, sequenced in a study of T cell responses to AZD1222 COVID-19 vaccine. Assay: immunoSEQ multiplex PCR; the TCRdb copy retains only in-frame clones and omits some. The sample lists around 100,000 clones; 87% were seen once. The sequenced sample was peripheral blood, obtained on day 0 of AZD1222 vaccination. The receptors here all came from an adult in good health. The CDR3 runs from the conserved cysteine through the conserved F or W. A D gene is named only where the DNA matches it firmly. The size entry is marked missing in some rows and otherwise reads once, few, many or a size class.

v_call	j_call	clone_size	d_call	cdr3_aa	cdr3_nt
TRBV5-1	TRBJ2-3	-	-	CASSLQTSTDTQYF	TGCGCCAGCAGCCTCCAGACTAGCACAGATACGCAGTATTTT
TRBV28	TRBJ1-1	-	TRBD1	CASRTGGGTEAFF	TGTGCCAGCAGAACAGGGGGTGGCACTGAAGCTTTCTTT
TRBV4-1	TRBJ2-3	-	-	CASSQDPTFGAEDTQYF	TGCGCCAGCAGCCAAGACCCGACTTTCGGAGCAGAGGATACGCAGTATTTT
TRBV30	TRBJ1-6	-	-	CAWSKSGRSPLHF	TGTGCCTGGAGTAAGTCTGGGCGTTCACCCCTCCACTTT
TRBV28	TRBJ2-5	-	TRBD1	CASSFPGTGGSRETQYF	TGTGCCAGCAGTTTTCCTGGGACAGGGGGCTCGAGGGAGACCCAGTACTTC
TRBV4-3	TRBJ1-1	-	-	CASSLIPGLGTEAFF	TGCGCCAGCAGCCTAATACCGGGACTGGGCACTGAAGCTTTCTTT
TRBV5-1	TRBJ1-1	-	-	CASSLGSTGLRNTEAFF	TGCGCCAGCAGCTTGGGGAGTACGGGACTTCGGAACACTGAAGCTTTCTTT
TRBV18	TRBJ1-4	-	TRBD1	CASSQGQTNEKLFF	TGTGCCAGCTCACAGGGACAGACGAATGAAAAACTGTTTTTT
TRBV9	TRBJ1-6	-	-	CASSPMGGWNSPLHF	TGTGCCAGCAGCCCCATGGGGGGCTGGAATTCACCCCTCCACTTT
TRBV27	TRBJ2-7	-	-	CASSGLNSYEQYF	TGTGCCAGCAGTGGACTCAACTCCTACGAGCAGTACTTC
TRBV13	TRBJ2-7	-	TRBD2	CASSSGRLAPGEQYF	TGTGCCAGCAGCTCCGGGAGGCTAGCGCCGGGTGAGCAGTACTTC
TRBV7-2	TRBJ1-6	-	-	CASSLGTPRKNSPLHF	TGTGCCAGCAGCTTAGGAACCCCTCGGAAGAATTCACCCCTCCACTTT
TRBV6-2/TRBV6-3	TRBJ2-7	once	-	CASSSVVGEQYF	TGTGCCAGCAGTTCGGTGGTCGGAGAGCAGTACTTC
TRBV6-5	TRBJ1-1	-	-	CAVRTNRAENTEAFF	TGTGCCGTTCGTACAAACAGGGCGGAGAACACTGAAGCTTTCTTT
TRBV19	TRBJ2-7	-	-	CASGDRGDVSYEQYF	TGTGCCAGTGGGGATCGAGGGGATGTCTCCTACGAGCAGTACTTC
TRBV3-1/TRBV3-2	TRBJ2-3	-	-	CASSQVAGSSTDTQYF	TGTGCCAGCAGCCAAGTTGCGGGGTCGTCCACAGATACGCAGTATTTT
TRBV7-6	TRBJ1-6	-	-	CASSLRVLGDSPLHF	TGTGCCAGCAGCTTAAGGGTCCTGGGGGATTCACCCCTCCACTTT
TRBV7-2	TRBJ2-2	-	-	CASSPSVNTGELFF	TGTGCCAGCAGCCCTTCGGTGAACACCGGGGAGCTGTTTTTT
TRBV19	TRBJ2-7	-	-	CASSITGFSEQYF	TGTGCCAGTAGTATAACCGGGTTCAGCGAGCAGTACTTC
TRBV6-5	TRBJ2-7	-	-	CASNYPGRDYEQYF	TGTGCCAGCAATTACCCAGGGCGGGACTACGAGCAGTACTTC
TRBV5-1	TRBJ2-5	-	TRBD1	CASSLGGQSLETQYF	TGCGCCAGCAGCTTGGGGGGACAGTCTCTAGAGACCCAGTACTTC
TRBV3-1/TRBV3-2	TRBJ1-2	-	-	CASSPLRVFGGYTF	TGTGCCAGCAGCCCGCTTCGGGTTTTTGGTGGCTACACCTTC
TRBV6-5	TRBJ2-1	-	-	CASWGDNEQFF	TGTGCCAGCTGGGGGGACAATGAGCAGTTCTTC